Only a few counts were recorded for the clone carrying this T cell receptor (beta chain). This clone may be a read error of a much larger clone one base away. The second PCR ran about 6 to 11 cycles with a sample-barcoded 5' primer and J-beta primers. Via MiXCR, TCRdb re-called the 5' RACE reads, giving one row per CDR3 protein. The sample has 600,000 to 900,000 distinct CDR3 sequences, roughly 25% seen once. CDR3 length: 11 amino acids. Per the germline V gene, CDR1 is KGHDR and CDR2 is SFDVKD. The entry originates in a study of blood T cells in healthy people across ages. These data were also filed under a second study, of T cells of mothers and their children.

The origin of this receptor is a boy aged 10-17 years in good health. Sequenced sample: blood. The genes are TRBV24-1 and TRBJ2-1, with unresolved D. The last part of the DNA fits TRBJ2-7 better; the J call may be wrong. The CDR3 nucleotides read TGTGCCACCAGTGACGGCTACGAGCAGTACTTC. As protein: CATSDGYEQYF.